Detailed here is one T cell receptor (beta chain). This clone appeared a few times. No antigen is known for it. Base-call qualities are not available, and no considerably larger clone is one nucleotide away. TCRbeta CDR3 regions were amplified from genomic DNA using the immunoSEQ Assay, a bias-controlled multiplex PCR. As for how the authors treated the data: Within the assay, amplification of reference gene primers was used to estimate how many nucleated cells each sample contained. Sequence reads were collapsed and filtered to measure the absolute abundance of every unique TCRbeta CDR3 rearrangement. For each sample, productive Simpson clonality was calculated as the square root of Simpson's diversity index across productive rearrangements. TCRdb took over this immuneACCESS table, retaining in-frame rearrangements with V and J assigned. Such tables are incomplete; in checked studies, under half of the missing clones stem from an unresolved V gene, and the remainder is unexplained. The V and J calls and clone size come from that table; D and trimming were worked out from the DNA. The sample table lists some 200,000 clones, about 91% of them with a count of one. In total, the top ten clones hold 0.77% of the sample.

Enrolling through a virtual design, the prospective study's participants ranged in age from roughly 18 to 100 years and lived across some 23 United States geographic areas. In the prospective study, participants were assigned to cohorts based on the clinical history participants reported in a screening survey and a study questionnaire. For ImmuneRACE Cohort 3, a participant was defined as recovered based on two consecutive negative NP/OP PCR tests, clearance by a healthcare professional, or resolution of symptoms. In the prospective study, whole blood, serum and a nasopharyngeal or oropharyngeal swab were collected from each participant by mobile phlebotomists. Prospective study participants could optionally give additional blood draws and questionnaires over an approximately two-month period. Before DNA extraction, blood samples from the prospective study were shipped at room temperature or frozen.

This sample stems from a study of blood T cell repertoires in COVID-19 (TCRdb year 2020). Background for the entire study: Collaborator samples came from the United States, Italy and Spain and covered acute and convalescent phases of COVID-19. The material from the prospective study consisted of cDNA or gDNA derived from T cells, B-cell-depleted T cells, or PBMCs. The dataset comprised deeply sampled blood TCRbeta repertoires from subjects exposed to, actively infected with, or recovered from COVID-19. The repertoires were released in a freely available public database meant as a resource for research on the immune response to SARS-CoV-2. The samples were drawn from the first 160 participants of the ongoing ImmuneRACE study and from over 950 subjects provided by 6 global collaborators. The sample metadata nearly always contained a de-identified subject ID, COVID-19 status, age in years and sex. Where HLA class I and class II types were available, the types were taken from metadata supplied by the sample provider, not from assay-based typing.

Beyond this particular receptor, the publication reports: Clinical and demographic metadata were provided uncurated, with the amount varying by source and participant.

Germline trimming amounts to 4 bases on V and 2 bases on J, with 9 as the count of junction bases outside the gene matches. Measured from the cysteine to the phenylalanine, the CDR3 is 15 residues long. The entry retains the CDR3 DNA only, 45 bases that are in frame from base 1. CDR1 and CDR2 were assigned from the germline V gene as SGHRS and YFSETQ. This sequence uses TRBV5-1 and TRBJ2-7, with TRBD2 matching 7 junction bases. Sequenced: PBMCs or T cells enriched from blood (not recorded which). This sequence originates from a woman in her late teens or twenties who had recovered from COVID-19. The base sequence is TGCGCCAGCAGCAGCTCTAGCGGAGCGCCCTACGAGCAGTACTTC. It translates as CASSSSSGAPYEQYF. The variable domain in full, with residues beyond the CDR3 obtained from the reference TRBV5-1 and TRBJ2-7 genes, is KAGVTQTPRYLIKTRGQQVTLSCSPISGHRSVSWYQQTPGQGLQFLFEYFSETQRNKGNFPGRFSGRQFSNSRSEMNVSTLELGDSALYLCASSSSSGAPYEQYFGPGTRLTVT.